One T cell receptor beta chain is described in this entry. Its cognate antigen is unknown. The data are from a study of T cells in Graves' hyperthyroidism and ophthalmopathy. Study findings and constraints: Median prediction lead before ophthalmopathy onset was 5 to 7.5 months with the model. Most thyroid clonotypes expanded above 0.001 were also detected in blood.

The CDR3 spans 12 residues. Germline CDR1 and CDR2: SGDLS and YYNGEE. Trimming removed 3 bases from V and 13 bases from J, with 16 bases in between. The investigators amplified TCR beta CDR3 regions from RNA transcripts. The HTBI primer set served for first-round RT-PCR of the TCR CDR3. TCRdb processed the multiplex PCR reads anew with MiXCR; each CDR3 protein has one entry. The repertoire has nearly 600,000 distinct CDR3 sequences, more than 11% of them found once; the top ten carry roughly 6.2%. Sequencing used blood. The sequence derives from a woman in her 30s with Graves' hyperthyroidism that later progressed to Graves' ophthalmopathy. The rearrangement uses TRBV9 and TRBJ1-2, with D possibly being TRBD1 (5 bases). The CDR3 nucleotides read TGTGCCAGCAGCGCCCCGGGGACTACTTGCACCTTC. It translates to CASSAPGTTCTF.